The clone carrying this TCR beta chain was recorded at least ten times. Its antigen is unidentified. The sample belongs to a study of T cell repertoires in cytomegalovirus infection. Study context: Use of recently identified HLA-C-restricted and well-studied HLA-B-restricted CMV epitopes was part of the study. Public TCR beta signatures provided an indication of both CMV infection and a matching HLA type.

TCRdb recomputed calls from the reads with MiXCR, one row per CDR3 protein. The sample consists of hundreds of thousands of distinct CDR3 sequences, roughly 42% of them appearing once. CDR1 and CDR2 from the germline V gene are SGHVS and FQNEAQ. This CDR3 has 16 residues. V was trimmed by 1 base and J by 0 bases, leaving 9 bases between them. The study's findings and limits: The response measured ex vivo was dominated by TCR beta clonotypes (HLA-C-restricted and CMV-specific).

V is TRBV7-8 and J is TRBJ1-4; D call uncertain. The source of this sequence is a human donor in good health (CMV status not recorded). Some clones in this sample may be carry-over from other donors' samples. The sequencing used cultured PBMCs, collected from culture after CMV antigen stimulation. The CDR3 protein is CASSLEFSPTNEKLFF. In nucleotides, the CDR3 is TGTGCCAGCAGCTTAGAATTCTCGCCAACTAATGAAAAACTGTTTTTT. Full variable domain (outside the CDR3, taken from reference TRBV7-8 and TRBJ1-4): GAGVSQSPRYKVAKRGQDVALRCDPISGHVSLFWYQQALGQGPEFLTYFQNEAQLDKSGLPSDRFFAERPEGSVSTLKIQRTQQEDSAVYLCASSLEFSPTNEKLFFGSGTQLSVL.